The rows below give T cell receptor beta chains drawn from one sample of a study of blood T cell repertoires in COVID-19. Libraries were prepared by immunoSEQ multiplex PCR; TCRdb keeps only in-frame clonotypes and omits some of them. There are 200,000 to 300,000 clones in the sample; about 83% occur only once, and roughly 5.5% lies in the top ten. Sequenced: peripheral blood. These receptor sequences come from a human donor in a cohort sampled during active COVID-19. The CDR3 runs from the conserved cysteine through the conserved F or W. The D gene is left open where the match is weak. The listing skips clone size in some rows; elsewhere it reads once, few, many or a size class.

cdr3_aa: CASSFDRGTSYTF; cdr3_nt: TGTGCCAGCAGTTTCGACAGGGGGACGAGCTACACCTTC; d_call: TRBD1; v_call: TRBV6-5; j_call: TRBJ1-2; clone_size: -
cdr3_aa: CASSDLRQGEYEQYF; cdr3_nt: TGTGCCAGCAGTGACCTGAGACAGGGGGAATACGAGCAGTACTTC; d_call: TRBD1; v_call: TRBV25-1; j_call: TRBJ2-7; clone_size: once
cdr3_aa: CASSLEVDRGPLRSPLHF; cdr3_nt: TGTGCCAGCAGCTTGGAGGTCGACAGGGGCCCCCTTCGATCACCCCTCCACTTT; d_call: TRBD1; v_call: TRBV5-5; j_call: TRBJ1-6; clone_size: once
cdr3_aa: CASSRRTSGRGTDTQYF; cdr3_nt: TGTGCCAGCAGCCGAAGGACTAGCGGGAGAGGAACAGATACGCAGTATTTT; d_call: TRBD2; v_call: TRBV7-9; j_call: TRBJ2-3; clone_size: -
cdr3_aa: CASSYWGQGRTEAFF; cdr3_nt: TGTGCCAGCAGTTATTGGGGACAGGGTCGCACTGAAGCTTTCTTT; d_call: TRBD1; v_call: TRBV6-5; j_call: TRBJ1-1; clone_size: -
cdr3_aa: CASSDWSGSGGNTIYF; cdr3_nt: TGTGCCAGCAGCGACTGGAGTGGGTCTGGTGGAAACACCATATATTTT; d_call: -; v_call: TRBV7-2; j_call: TRBJ1-3; clone_size: -
cdr3_aa: CASSLLDEQYF; cdr3_nt: TGTGCCAGCAGCTTACTAGACGAGCAGTACTTC; d_call: -; v_call: TRBV5-5; j_call: TRBJ2-7; clone_size: -
cdr3_aa: CASSLIDSRQPQHF; cdr3_nt: TGTGCCAGCAGTTTAATAGACAGCAGGCAGCCCCAGCATTTT; d_call: -; v_call: TRBV28; j_call: TRBJ1-5; clone_size: once
cdr3_aa: CASIPWGQSYEQYF; cdr3_nt: TGTGCCAGCATCCCCTGGGGGCAGTCCTACGAGCAGTACTTC; d_call: -; v_call: TRBV6-5; j_call: TRBJ2-7; clone_size: -
cdr3_aa: CASSYATGTGGYGYTF; cdr3_nt: TGTGCCAGCAGTTACGCGACCGGGACAGGGGGCTATGGCTACACCTTC; d_call: TRBD1; v_call: TRBV6-5; j_call: TRBJ1-2; clone_size: -
cdr3_aa: CASEMTGGKNEQFF; cdr3_nt: TGTGCCAGCGAAATGACAGGGGGAAAAAATGAGCAGTTCTTC; d_call: TRBD1; v_call: TRBV6-5; j_call: TRBJ2-1; clone_size: -
cdr3_aa: CASRRDRDINYGYTF; cdr3_nt: TGTGCCAGCCGCCGGGACAGGGATATTAACTATGGCTACACCTTC; d_call: TRBD1; v_call: TRBV6-6; j_call: TRBJ1-2; clone_size: -
cdr3_aa: CASFTTGTVNMNTEAFF; cdr3_nt: TGTGCCAGTTTCACCACCGGGACAGTTAACATGAACACTGAAGCTTTCTTT; d_call: TRBD1; v_call: TRBV19; j_call: TRBJ1-1; clone_size: -
cdr3_aa: CASSPLGQGSSYEQYF; cdr3_nt: TGTGCCAGCTCACCCTTAGGACAGGGCAGCTCCTACGAGCAGTACTTC; d_call: TRBD1; v_call: TRBV18; j_call: TRBJ2-7; clone_size: -
cdr3_aa: CASSLGAGPKGEQFF; cdr3_nt: TGCGCCAGCAGCTTGGGAGCGGGGCCGAAGGGTGAGCAGTTCTTC; d_call: TRBD2; v_call: TRBV5-1; j_call: TRBJ2-1; clone_size: -
cdr3_aa: CASSDPVNTGELFF; cdr3_nt: TGCGCCAGCAGTGACCCTGTTAACACCGGGGAGCTGTTTTTT; d_call: -; v_call: TRBV10-2; j_call: TRBJ2-2; clone_size: once
cdr3_aa: CASLRGSGGYNEQFF; cdr3_nt: TGTGCCAGCTTAAGAGGCAGCGGGGGGTACAATGAGCAGTTCTTC; d_call: TRBD2; v_call: TRBV2; j_call: TRBJ2-1; clone_size: -
cdr3_aa: CASSQDPGLAGEQYF; cdr3_nt: TGTGCCAGCAGCCAAGACCCCGGACTAGCAGGCGAGCAGTACTTC; d_call: TRBD2; v_call: TRBV4-2; j_call: TRBJ2-7; clone_size: -
cdr3_aa: CAPDRSIIPSTDTQYF; cdr3_nt: TGTGCCCCGGACAGGTCTATCATTCCTAGCACAGATACGCAGTATTTT; d_call: TRBD1; v_call: TRBV10-3; j_call: TRBJ2-3; clone_size: -
cdr3_aa: CASSTGGGAGNEKLFF; cdr3_nt: TGTGCCAGTAGTACCGGAGGGGGGGCAGGTAATGAAAAACTGTTTTTT; d_call: -; v_call: TRBV19; j_call: TRBJ1-4; clone_size: -
cdr3_aa: CASSLVGRGVGTDTQYF; cdr3_nt: TGTGCCAGCAGTTTAGTCGGCAGGGGGGTGGGCACAGATACGCAGTATTTT; d_call: -; v_call: TRBV27; j_call: TRBJ2-3; clone_size: -
cdr3_aa: CSANRGEKLFF; cdr3_nt: TGCAGTGCTAACAGGGGTGAAAAACTGTTTTTT; d_call: TRBD1; v_call: TRBV20-1; j_call: TRBJ1-4; clone_size: -
cdr3_aa: CASSLRQARGYGYTF; cdr3_nt: TGTGCCAGCTCCCTTAGACAAGCTCGGGGCTATGGCTACACCTTC; d_call: -; v_call: TRBV2; j_call: TRBJ1-2; clone_size: once
cdr3_aa: CASSESGIDNEKLFF; cdr3_nt: TGTGCCAGCAGTGAATCGGGGATTGATAATGAAAAACTGTTTTTT; d_call: -; v_call: TRBV6-1; j_call: TRBJ1-4; clone_size: -
cdr3_aa: CASSPSQETQYF; cdr3_nt: TGTGCCAGCAGCCCTAGCCAAGAGACCCAGTACTTC; d_call: -; v_call: TRBV28; j_call: TRBJ2-5; clone_size: -
cdr3_aa: CASSQTQGLGEQYF; cdr3_nt: TGTGCCAGCAGCCAAACACAGGGGTTAGGAGAGCAGTACTTC; d_call: TRBD1; v_call: TRBV14; j_call: TRBJ2-7; clone_size: few
cdr3_aa: CASSPETGGITEAFF; cdr3_nt: TGTGCCAGCTCACCGGAGACAGGGGGCATCACTGAAGCTTTCTTT; d_call: TRBD1; v_call: TRBV18; j_call: TRBJ1-1; clone_size: -
cdr3_aa: CASSPGTLYSNQPQHF; cdr3_nt: TGTGCCAGCAGCCCAGGGACACTTTATAGCAATCAGCCCCAGCATTTT; d_call: -; v_call: TRBV5-5; j_call: TRBJ1-5; clone_size: -
cdr3_aa: CASSLGGTGSPEQFF; cdr3_nt: TGTGCCAGCAGTTTAGGGGGGACGGGATCACCCGAGCAGTTCTTC; d_call: -; v_call: TRBV28; j_call: TRBJ2-1; clone_size: -
cdr3_aa: CASSQDQNEQFF; cdr3_nt: TGTGCCAGCAGCCAAGATCAAAATGAGCAGTTCTTC; d_call: -; v_call: TRBV4-2; j_call: TRBJ2-1; clone_size: -
cdr3_aa: CASSSGDRDSYEQYF; cdr3_nt: TGCGCCAGCAGCTCCGGGGACAGGGATAGTTACGAGCAGTACTTC; d_call: TRBD1; v_call: TRBV5-1; j_call: TRBJ2-7; clone_size: -
cdr3_aa: CASSPTGANTGELFF; cdr3_nt: TGTGCCAGCAGCCCGACAGGGGCGAACACCGGGGAGCTGTTTTTT; d_call: TRBD1; v_call: TRBV11-3; j_call: TRBJ2-2; clone_size: -
cdr3_aa: CASSDAPGEPNTEAFF; cdr3_nt: TGTGCCAGCAGCGATGCTCCGGGAGAGCCGAACACTGAAGCTTTCTTT; d_call: -; v_call: TRBV21-1; j_call: TRBJ1-1; clone_size: -
cdr3_aa: CAIGTAANTIYF; cdr3_nt: TGTGCCATCGGGACAGCCGCAAACACCATATATTTT; d_call: TRBD1; v_call: TRBV25-1; j_call: TRBJ1-3; clone_size: many
cdr3_aa: CASSQDIGAGGYNEQFF; cdr3_nt: TGTGCCAGCAGCCAAGATATCGGAGCGGGGGGCTACAATGAGCAGTTCTTC; d_call: TRBD2; v_call: TRBV4-2; j_call: TRBJ2-1; clone_size: -
cdr3_aa: CASSVWTGLRETQYF; cdr3_nt: TGCGCCAGCAGTGTTTGGACAGGGCTTCGAGAGACCCAGTACTTC; d_call: TRBD1; v_call: TRBV10-1; j_call: TRBJ2-5; clone_size: -
cdr3_aa: CASSLEYRVPGSPLHF; cdr3_nt: TGTGCCAGCAGCTTGGAGTACAGGGTGCCTGGTTCACCCCTCCACTTT; d_call: -; v_call: TRBV5-5; j_call: TRBJ1-6; clone_size: once
cdr3_aa: CASSNKPQGGYTF; cdr3_nt: TGCGCCAGCAGCAACAAGCCCCAGGGGGGCTACACCTTC; d_call: -; v_call: TRBV4-1; j_call: TRBJ1-2; clone_size: -
cdr3_aa: CASNLVVGGELFF; cdr3_nt: TGTGCCAGTAATTTGGTCGTCGGGGGGGAGCTGTTTTTT; d_call: -; v_call: TRBV19; j_call: TRBJ2-2; clone_size: -
cdr3_aa: CASSYSMAGVDGYTF; cdr3_nt: TGTGCCAGCAGTTACTCGATGGCGGGGGTGGATGGCTACACCTTC; d_call: -; v_call: TRBV6-6; j_call: TRBJ1-2; clone_size: -
cdr3_aa: CASSIGGVETQYF; cdr3_nt: TGTGCCAGTAGTATAGGAGGTGTGGAGACCCAGTACTTC; d_call: -; v_call: TRBV19; j_call: TRBJ2-5; clone_size: -
cdr3_aa: CASSPGRGQGNTEAFF; cdr3_nt: TGCGCCAGCAGCCCCGGGAGGGGACAGGGGAACACTGAAGCTTTCTTT; d_call: TRBD1; v_call: TRBV5-1; j_call: TRBJ1-1; clone_size: -
cdr3_aa: CASSSTPPNSGNTIYF; cdr3_nt: TGTGCCAGCAGCTCCACCCCCCCTAATTCTGGAAACACCATATATTTT; d_call: -; v_call: TRBV7-9; j_call: TRBJ1-3; clone_size: -
cdr3_aa: CASSPQPGQGYTF; cdr3_nt: TGTGCCAGCTCACCACAGCCGGGACAGGGCTACACCTTC; d_call: TRBD1; v_call: TRBV18; j_call: TRBJ1-2; clone_size: once
cdr3_aa: CSASGRVPRAFF; cdr3_nt: TGCAGTGCTAGTGGCAGGGTGCCCAGAGCTTTCTTT; d_call: -; v_call: TRBV20-1; j_call: TRBJ1-1; clone_size: -
cdr3_aa: CASSFTTGGDEQYF; cdr3_nt: TGTGCCAGCAGCTTTACGACAGGGGGCGACGAGCAGTACTTC; d_call: TRBD1; v_call: TRBV11-2; j_call: TRBJ2-7; clone_size: -
cdr3_aa: CASSLDRSVNGYTF; cdr3_nt: TGCGCCAGCAGCTTGGACAGGTCCGTGAATGGCTACACCTTC; d_call: -; v_call: TRBV5-1; j_call: TRBJ1-2; clone_size: -
cdr3_aa: CASSRPGQGSYEQYF; cdr3_nt: TGTGCCAGCAGCCGACCGGGACAGGGCTCCTACGAGCAGTACTTC; d_call: TRBD1; v_call: TRBV5-6; j_call: TRBJ2-7; clone_size: -
cdr3_aa: CASSFVGEQYF; cdr3_nt: TGTGCCAGCAGCTTCGTCGGGGAGCAGTACTTC; d_call: -; v_call: TRBV7-2; j_call: TRBJ2-7; clone_size: -
cdr3_aa: CASSVVAGTYNEQFF; cdr3_nt: TGTGCCAGCAGCGTAGTCGCAGGAACCTACAATGAGCAGTTCTTC; d_call: -; v_call: TRBV9; j_call: TRBJ2-1; clone_size: -
cdr3_aa: CASSGTGTGSEKLFF; cdr3_nt: TGTGCCAGCAGTGGCACCGGGACAGGGAGCGAAAAACTGTTTTTT; d_call: TRBD1; v_call: TRBV28; j_call: TRBJ1-4; clone_size: -
cdr3_aa: CASSDPGHSDQPQHF; cdr3_nt: TGTGCCAGCAGTGATCCGGGACACTCAGATCAGCCCCAGCATTTT; d_call: -; v_call: TRBV28; j_call: TRBJ1-5; clone_size: -
cdr3_aa: CASRVDRGAQHF; cdr3_nt: TGTGCCAGCAGGGTTGACAGGGGGGCCCAGCATTTT; d_call: TRBD1; v_call: TRBV6-5; j_call: TRBJ1-5; clone_size: few
cdr3_aa: CASSSTVPMADTQYF; cdr3_nt: TGTGCCAGTAGTTCGACAGTACCAATGGCAGATACGCAGTATTTT; d_call: -; v_call: TRBV19; j_call: TRBJ2-3; clone_size: -
cdr3_aa: CASSLGGEEQYF; cdr3_nt: TGCGCCAGCAGCTTGGGAGGTGAGGAGCAGTACTTC; d_call: -; v_call: TRBV5-1; j_call: TRBJ2-7; clone_size: -
cdr3_aa: CASSQHAAGEQETQYF; cdr3_nt: TGTGCCAGCAGCCAACACGCGGCGGGGGAGCAAGAGACCCAGTACTTC; d_call: TRBD2; v_call: TRBV3-1/TRBV3-2; j_call: TRBJ2-5; clone_size: -
cdr3_aa: CASKYQRYPYNEQFF; cdr3_nt: TGTGCCAGCAAGTATCAGCGGTACCCCTACAATGAGCAGTTCTTC; d_call: -; v_call: TRBV6-5; j_call: TRBJ2-1; clone_size: -
cdr3_aa: CASSLGAGSSGNTIYF; cdr3_nt: TGTGCCAGCAGCTTAGGGGCGGGAAGCTCTGGAAACACCATATATTTT; d_call: -; v_call: TRBV11-3; j_call: TRBJ1-3; clone_size: -
cdr3_aa: CASSLRGLGAFF; cdr3_nt: TGTGCCAGTAGTCTCAGGGGTCTGGGAGCTTTCTTT; d_call: -; v_call: TRBV19; j_call: TRBJ1-1; clone_size: -
cdr3_aa: CASSALAGGPSETQYF; cdr3_nt: TGTGCCAGCAGCGCACTAGCGGGGGGGCCCTCAGAGACCCAGTACTTC; d_call: TRBD2; v_call: TRBV7-9; j_call: TRBJ2-5; clone_size: few